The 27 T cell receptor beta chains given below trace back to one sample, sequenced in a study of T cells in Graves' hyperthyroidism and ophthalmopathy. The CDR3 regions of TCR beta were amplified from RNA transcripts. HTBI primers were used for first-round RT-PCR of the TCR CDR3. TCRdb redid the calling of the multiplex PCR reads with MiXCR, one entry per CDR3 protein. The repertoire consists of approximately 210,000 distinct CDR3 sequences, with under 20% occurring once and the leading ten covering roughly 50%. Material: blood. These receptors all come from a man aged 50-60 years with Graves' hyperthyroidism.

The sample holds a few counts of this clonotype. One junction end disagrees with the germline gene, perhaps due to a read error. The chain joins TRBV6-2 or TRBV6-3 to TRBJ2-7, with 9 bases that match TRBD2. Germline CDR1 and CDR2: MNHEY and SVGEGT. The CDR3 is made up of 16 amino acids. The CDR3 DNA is TGTACCAGCAGTTCTCCTCGACTAGCGGCCCCCTACGAGCAGTACTTC. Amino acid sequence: CTSSSPRLAAPYEQYF.

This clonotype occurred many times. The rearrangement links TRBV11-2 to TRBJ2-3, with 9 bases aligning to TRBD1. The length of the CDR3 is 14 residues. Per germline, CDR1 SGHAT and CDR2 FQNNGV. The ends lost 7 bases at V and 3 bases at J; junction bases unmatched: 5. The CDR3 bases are TGTGCCAGCACCCTGGACAGGGGAACAGATACGCAGTATTTT. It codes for CASTLDRGTDTQYF.

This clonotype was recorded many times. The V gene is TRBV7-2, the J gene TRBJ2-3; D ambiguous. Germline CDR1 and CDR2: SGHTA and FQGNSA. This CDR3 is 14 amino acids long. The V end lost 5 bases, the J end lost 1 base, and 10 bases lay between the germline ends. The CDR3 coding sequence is TGTGCCAGCAGCCCGGCATTGGGCACAGATACGCAGTATTTT. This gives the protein CASSPALGTDTQYF. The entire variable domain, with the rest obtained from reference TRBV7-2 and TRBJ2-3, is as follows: GAGVSQSPSNKVTEKGKDVELRCDPISGHTALYWYRQSLGQGLEFLIYFQGNSAPDKSGLPSDRFSAERTGGSVSTLTIQRTQQEDSAVYLCASSPALGTDTQYFGPGTRLTVL.

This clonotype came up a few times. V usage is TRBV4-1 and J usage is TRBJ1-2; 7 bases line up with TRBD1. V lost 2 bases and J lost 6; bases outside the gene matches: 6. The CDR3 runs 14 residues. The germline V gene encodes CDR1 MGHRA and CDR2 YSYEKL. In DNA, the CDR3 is TGCGCCAGCAGCCAACCGGGACAGAGAGATGGCTACACCTTC. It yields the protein CASSQPGQRDGYTF.

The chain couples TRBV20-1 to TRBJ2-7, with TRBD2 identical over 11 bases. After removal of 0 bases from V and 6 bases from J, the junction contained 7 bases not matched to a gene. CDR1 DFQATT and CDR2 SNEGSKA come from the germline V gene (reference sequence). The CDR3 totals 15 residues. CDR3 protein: CSARDPTSGSIEQYF. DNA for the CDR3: TGCAGTGCTAGAGATCCAACTAGCGGGAGTATCGAGCAGTACTTC.

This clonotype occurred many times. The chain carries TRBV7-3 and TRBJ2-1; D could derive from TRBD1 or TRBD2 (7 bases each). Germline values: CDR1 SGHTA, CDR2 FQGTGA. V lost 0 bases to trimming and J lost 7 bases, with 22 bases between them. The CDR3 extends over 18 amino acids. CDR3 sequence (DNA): TGTGCCAGCAGCTTAACGGGGACCGCAGGGGGACTAAGGAATGAGCAGTTCTTC. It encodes CASSLTGTAGGLRNEQFF.

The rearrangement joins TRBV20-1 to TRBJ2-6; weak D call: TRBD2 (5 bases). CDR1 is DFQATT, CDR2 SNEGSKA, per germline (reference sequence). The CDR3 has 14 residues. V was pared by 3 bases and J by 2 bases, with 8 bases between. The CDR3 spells CSASEGTGANVLTF. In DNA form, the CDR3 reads TGCAGTGCTAGTGAGGGAACTGGGGCCAACGTCCTGACTTTC.

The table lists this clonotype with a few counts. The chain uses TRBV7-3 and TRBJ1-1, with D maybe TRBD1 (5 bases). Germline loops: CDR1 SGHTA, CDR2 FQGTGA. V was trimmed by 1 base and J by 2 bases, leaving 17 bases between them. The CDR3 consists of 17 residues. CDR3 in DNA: TGTGCCAGCAGCTTAAACGGGGGATACAATAGAAACACTGAAGCTTTCTTT. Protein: CASSLNGGYNRNTEAFF.

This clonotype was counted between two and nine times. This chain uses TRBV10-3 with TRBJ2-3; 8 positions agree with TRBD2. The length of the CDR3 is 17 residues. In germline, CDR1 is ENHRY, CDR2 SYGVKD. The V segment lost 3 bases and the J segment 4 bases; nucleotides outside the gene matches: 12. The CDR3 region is CAISERGRGGLADTQYF. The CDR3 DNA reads TGTGCCATCAGTGAAAGGGGCCGGGGGGGTCTCGCAGATACGCAGTATTTT.

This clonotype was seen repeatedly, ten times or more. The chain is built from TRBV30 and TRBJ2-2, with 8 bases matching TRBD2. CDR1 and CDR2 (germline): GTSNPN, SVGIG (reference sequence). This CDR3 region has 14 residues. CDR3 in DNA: TGTATTTTAGCTAGCGGGCGGAACACCGGGGAGCTGTTTTTT. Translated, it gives CILASGRNTGELFF.

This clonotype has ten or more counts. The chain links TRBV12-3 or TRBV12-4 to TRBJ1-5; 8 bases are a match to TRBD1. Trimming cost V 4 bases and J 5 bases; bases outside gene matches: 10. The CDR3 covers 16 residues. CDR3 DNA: TGTGCCAGCAGTTCGACGGACAGGGTATCGGATCAGCCCCAGCATTTT. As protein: CASSSTDRVSDQPQHF.

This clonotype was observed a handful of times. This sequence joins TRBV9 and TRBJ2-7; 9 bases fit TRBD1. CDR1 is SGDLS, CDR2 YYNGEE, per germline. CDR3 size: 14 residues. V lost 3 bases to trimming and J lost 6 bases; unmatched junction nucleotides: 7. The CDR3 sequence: CASSAWDRVSEQYF. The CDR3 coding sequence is TGTGCCAGCAGCGCCTGGGACAGGGTGAGCGAGCAGTACTTC.

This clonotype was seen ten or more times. The CDR3 reads CSATSQETQYF. DNA for the CDR3: TGCAGTGCTACCTCCCAAGAGACCCAGTACTTC. The chain links TRBV20-1 to TRBJ2-5; no clear D. The CDR3 consists of 11 residues. V dropped 4 bases and J dropped 1 base, with 4 bases sitting between them. CDR1 DFQATT and CDR2 SNEGSKA come from the germline V gene (reference sequence).

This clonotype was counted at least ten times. DNA of the CDR3: TGCAGTGCTAGAGATGCGACATCGGTCGAGCAGTACTTC. Protein product: CSARDATSVEQYF. The V and J genes are TRBV20-1 and TRBJ2-7, with D unresolved. The V gene's germline CDR1 is DFQATT and CDR2 SNEGSKA (reference sequence). The V end was cut by 0 bases, the J end by 6 bases, with 12 bases between. The CDR3 covers 13 residues.

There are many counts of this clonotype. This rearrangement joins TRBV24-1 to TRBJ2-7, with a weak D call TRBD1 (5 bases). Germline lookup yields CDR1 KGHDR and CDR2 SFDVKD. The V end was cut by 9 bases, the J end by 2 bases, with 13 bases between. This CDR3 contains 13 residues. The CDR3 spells CATQGTSTYEQYF. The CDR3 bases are TGTGCCACCCAGGGAACTTCTACCTACGAGCAGTACTTC.

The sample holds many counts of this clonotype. The CDR3 region is CASSFRAPMNTEAFF. In nucleotides, the CDR3 is TGTGCCAGCAGTTTTAGAGCGCCGATGAACACTGAAGCTTTCTTT. This rearrangement joins TRBV12-3 or TRBV12-4 to TRBJ1-1; D uncertain. The V end lost 3 bases, the J end lost 0 bases, and 11 bases lay between the germline ends. The CDR3 covers 15 residues.

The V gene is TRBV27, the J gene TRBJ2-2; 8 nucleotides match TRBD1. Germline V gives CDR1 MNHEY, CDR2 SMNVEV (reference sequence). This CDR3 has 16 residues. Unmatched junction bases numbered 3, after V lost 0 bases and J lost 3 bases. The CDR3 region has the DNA TGTGCCAGCAGTTTATCCAGGGGGCCGTACACCGGGGAGCTGTTTTTT. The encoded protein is CASSLSRGPYTGELFF.

This CDR3 is CASSVRVGAASYEQYF. The CDR3 nucleotides are TGTGCCAGCAGCGTAAGGGTAGGGGCCGCCTCCTACGAGCAGTACTTC. The chain recombines TRBV9 with TRBJ2-7, with TRBD1 as a possible D gene (5 bases). The CDR3 is made up of 16 amino acids. Trimming left V 1 base short and J 0 bases short, with 14 bases between. CDR1 SGDLS and CDR2 YYNGEE come from the germline V gene.

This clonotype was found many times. CDR3 protein: CASTSEGGTGTEAFF. As DNA, the CDR3 is TGTGCCAGCACCTCAGAGGGGGGGACTGGCACTGAAGCTTTCTTT. The chain links TRBV2 to TRBJ1-1, with D possibly matching TRBD1 (6 bases). CDR3 length: 15 amino acids. V lost 7 bases and J lost 4, with 19 bases in between. CDR1 is SNHLY, CDR2 FYNNEI, per germline.

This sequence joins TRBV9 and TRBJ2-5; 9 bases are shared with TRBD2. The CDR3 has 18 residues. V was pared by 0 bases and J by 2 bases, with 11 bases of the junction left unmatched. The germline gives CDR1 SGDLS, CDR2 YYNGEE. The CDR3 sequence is CASSVGREGRMVQETQYF. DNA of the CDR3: TGTGCCAGCAGCGTAGGGCGGGAGGGCCGAATGGTACAAGAGACCCAGTACTTC.

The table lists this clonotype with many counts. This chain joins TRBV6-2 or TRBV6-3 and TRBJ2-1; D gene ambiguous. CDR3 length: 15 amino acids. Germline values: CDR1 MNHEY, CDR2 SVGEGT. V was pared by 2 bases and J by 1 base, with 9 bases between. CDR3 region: CASSYLEPSYNEQFF. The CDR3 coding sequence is TGTGCCAGCAGTTACCTGGAGCCGTCCTACAATGAGCAGTTCTTC.

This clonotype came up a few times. The CDR3 coding sequence is TGTGCCACCAGTGATCCGGGGGAGACCCAGTACTTC. Protein: CATSDPGETQYF. The chain recombines TRBV24-1 with TRBJ2-5, with D possibly matching TRBD2 (5 bases). This CDR3 has 12 amino acids. Between the trimmed V and J ends, which lost 3 bases and 5 bases, there was a span of 6 bases. CDR1 is KGHDR and CDR2 is SFDVKD in the germline V gene.

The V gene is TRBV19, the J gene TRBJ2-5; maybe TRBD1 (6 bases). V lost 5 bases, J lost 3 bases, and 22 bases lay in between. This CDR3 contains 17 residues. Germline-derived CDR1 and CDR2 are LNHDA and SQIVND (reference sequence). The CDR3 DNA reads TGTGCCAGTAGTCCCGTCCATAGGGGGATGACCAAAGAGACCCAGTACTTC. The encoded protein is CASSPVHRGMTKETQYF.

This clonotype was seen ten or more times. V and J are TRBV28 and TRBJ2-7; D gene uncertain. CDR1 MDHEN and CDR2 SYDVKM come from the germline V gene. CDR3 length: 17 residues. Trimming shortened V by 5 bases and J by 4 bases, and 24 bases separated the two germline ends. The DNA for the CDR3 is TGTGCCAGCAGTCCCCCCCTCGGACCACTGTTGCTTTACGAGCAGTACTTC. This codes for CASSPPLGPLLLYEQYF.

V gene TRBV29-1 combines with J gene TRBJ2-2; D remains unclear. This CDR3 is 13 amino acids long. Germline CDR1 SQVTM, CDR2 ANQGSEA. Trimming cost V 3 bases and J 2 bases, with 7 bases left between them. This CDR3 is CSVDLDNTGELFF. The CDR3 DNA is TGCAGCGTTGATTTGGACAACACCGGGGAGCTGTTTTTT.

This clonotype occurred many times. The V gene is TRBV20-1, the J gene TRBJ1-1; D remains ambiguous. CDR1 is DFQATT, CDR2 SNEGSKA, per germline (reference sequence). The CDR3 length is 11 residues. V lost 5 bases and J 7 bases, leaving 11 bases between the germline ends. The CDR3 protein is CSAPPGREAFF. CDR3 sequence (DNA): TGCAGTGCTCCTCCGGGTCGTGAAGCTTTCTTT.

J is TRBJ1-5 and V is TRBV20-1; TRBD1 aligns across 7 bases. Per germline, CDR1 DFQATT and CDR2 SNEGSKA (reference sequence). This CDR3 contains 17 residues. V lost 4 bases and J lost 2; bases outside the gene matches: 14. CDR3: CSANDRVRGGGNQPQHF. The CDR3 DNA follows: TGCAGTGCTAACGACAGGGTACGAGGGGGTGGCAATCAGCCCCAGCATTTT.